A selection of T cell receptor beta chains follows, all from one sample in a study of T cells in Graves' hyperthyroidism and ophthalmopathy. From the multiplex PCR reads, TCRdb called clonotypes with MiXCR, one entry per CDR3 protein. This sample carries a few hundred thousand distinct CDR3 sequences, approximately 14% of them seen once, and the ten largest clones take approximately 35%. The sample was blood. These receptors all stem from a woman in her thirties or forties with Graves' ophthalmopathy. Both conserved end residues are part of each CDR3. Each record gives: clone size, V gene, J gene, CDR3 protein. Size tells how often a clone was seen (once, few, many) or the class of an expanded clone, and some rows leave it out.

many	TRBV2	TRBJ1-2	CASRPTGETGYTF
many	TRBV7-9	TRBJ2-1	CASSFDSASLSNEQFF
NA	TRBV29-1	TRBJ2-3	CSVPTSGTTDTQYF
many	TRBV27	TRBJ1-1	CASSLGQGAVNTEAFF
many	TRBV6-1	TRBJ2-7	CASSSGTGDMGYEQYF
many	TRBV12-3/TRBV12-4	TRBJ1-1	CASRRTPLNTEAFF
many	TRBV20-1	TRBJ2-3	CSASRGGLQYF
many	TRBV12-3/TRBV12-4	TRBJ2-3	CASSTTEPGLARVGTDTQYF
few	TRBV6-1	TRBJ2-1	CASKDRAGGYNEQFF
many	TRBV10-2	TRBJ1-2	CASSEYVTRYGYTF
few	TRBV9	TRBJ2-7	CASSVGPSGSVRHEQYF
NA	TRBV7-9	TRBJ2-1	CASSSRTGGISYNEQFF
few	TRBV15	TRBJ2-5	CATSRDRPTSRLETQYF
many	TRBV2	TRBJ2-2	CASGGSGRWSGELFF
many	TRBV7-9	TRBJ1-2	CASSLALSLEGYTF
once	TRBV7-9	TRBJ2-1	CASSEREGPLWNEQFF
many	TRBV7-9	TRBJ1-1	CASSYRAVGPEAFF
NA	TRBV20-1	TRBJ2-3	CSARAERGGTDTQYF
few	TRBV9	TRBJ2-7	CASSPALNEGLYEQYF
NA	TRBV28	TRBJ1-5	CASSLWAGNNNQPQHF
few	TRBV24-1	TRBJ2-3	CATSDNGASRGTDTQYF
few	TRBV19	TRBJ1-2	CASSITTGPSGFFWYGYTF
many	TRBV2	TRBJ1-5	CASGGGRSNQPQHF
NA	TRBV6-1	TRBJ2-7	CASSSLAETYEQYF
many	TRBV2	TRBJ1-5	CASTGGHNQPQHF
many	TRBV5-5	TRBJ1-5	CASSLVAVSNQPQHF
few	TRBV11-2	TRBJ1-2	CASSVDRQYGYTF
many	TRBV18	TRBJ1-4	CASSPGDTTGGKLFF
many	TRBV7-8	TRBJ2-7	CASSSGGLAGGLYEQYF
many	TRBV11-2	TRBJ2-7	CASRPGLAGVNEQYF
few	TRBV7-2	TRBJ2-1	CASSPRGTAGNEQFF
NA	TRBV7-9	TRBJ2-7	CASNKGDGPYEQYF
few	TRBV7-9	TRBJ2-3	CASRPLAGGPGDTQYF
many	TRBV28	TRBJ2-7	CASSFYGGPSYEQYF
many	TRBV19	TRBJ2-2	CASSDIGGTPGELFF
few	TRBV5-6	TRBJ1-5	CASSLRSGPKNQPQHF
many	TRBV24-1	TRBJ2-3	CATSDYKRSQYF
few	TRBV7-9	TRBJ2-7	CASSPRLAGPGSYEQYF
many	TRBV2	TRBJ2-1	CASGQGGEQFF
many	TRBV27	TRBJ2-7	CASKEGSGYEQYF
many	TRBV20-1	TRBJ1-2	CSAIPAGNYGYTF
NA	TRBV24-1	TRBJ1-5	CATSDPGTGGNQPQHF
many	TRBV5-6	TRBJ2-1	CASSFSFTEQFF
many	TRBV20-1	TRBJ1-1	CSARDGGYTEAFF
many	TRBV2	TRBJ1-4	CASRPGSSDEKLFF
many	TRBV2	TRBJ1-1	CASSEGGAGIEAFF
NA	TRBV6-5	TRBJ1-2	CASSYGQLTNYGYTF